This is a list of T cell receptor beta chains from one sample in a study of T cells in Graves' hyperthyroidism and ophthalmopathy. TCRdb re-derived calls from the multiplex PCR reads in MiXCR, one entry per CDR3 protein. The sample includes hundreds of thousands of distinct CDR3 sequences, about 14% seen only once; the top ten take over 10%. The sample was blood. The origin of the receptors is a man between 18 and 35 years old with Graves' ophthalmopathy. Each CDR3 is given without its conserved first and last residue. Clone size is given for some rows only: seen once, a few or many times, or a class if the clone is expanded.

CDR3aa: SVVDRDIYEQY
j_gene: TRBJ2-7
v_gene: TRBV29-1
abundance: many

CDR3aa: ATSRALDGTEAF
j_gene: TRBJ1-1
v_gene: TRBV15
abundance: few

CDR3aa: ASSTKTGANSPLH
j_gene: TRBJ1-6
v_gene: TRBV19
abundance: -

CDR3aa: ASSSGIGSYNEQF
j_gene: TRBJ2-1
v_gene: TRBV7-8
abundance: -

CDR3aa: ASSPRLYGGLNEQF
j_gene: TRBJ2-1
v_gene: TRBV6-2/TRBV6-3
abundance: -

CDR3aa: STLGGSEQF
j_gene: TRBJ2-1
v_gene: TRBV29-1
abundance: -

CDR3aa: ASNQRDLTDTQY
j_gene: TRBJ2-3
v_gene: TRBV2
abundance: many

CDR3aa: AWSVIGIRDGYT
j_gene: TRBJ1-2
v_gene: TRBV30
abundance: many

CDR3aa: ATQGTGGQPQH
j_gene: TRBJ1-5
v_gene: TRBV19
abundance: -

CDR3aa: ASSLEGEGAF
j_gene: TRBJ1-1
v_gene: TRBV28
abundance: many

CDR3aa: ASSERTVEAF
j_gene: TRBJ1-1
v_gene: TRBV11-1
abundance: -

CDR3aa: ASSFLLAGAHGELF
j_gene: TRBJ2-2
v_gene: TRBV11-2
abundance: many

CDR3aa: ASSLSGQETQY
j_gene: TRBJ2-5
v_gene: TRBV6-1
abundance: many

CDR3aa: ASTNLGLAAHEQY
j_gene: TRBJ2-7
v_gene: TRBV12-3/TRBV12-4
abundance: many

CDR3aa: ASSPSGTSGGASYNEQF
j_gene: TRBJ2-1
v_gene: TRBV5-8
abundance: few

CDR3aa: ASSLFRDGQETQY
j_gene: TRBJ2-5
v_gene: TRBV5-1
abundance: many

CDR3aa: ASSPRGGGPYNEQF
j_gene: TRBJ2-1
v_gene: TRBV5-4
abundance: -

CDR3aa: ATSDFRGTNTGWELF
j_gene: TRBJ2-2
v_gene: TRBV24-1
abundance: many

CDR3aa: ASSFPLLAGGKNEQF
j_gene: TRBJ2-1
v_gene: TRBV28
abundance: -

CDR3aa: ASSLDRTTEAF
j_gene: TRBJ1-1
v_gene: TRBV5-1
abundance: many

CDR3aa: ASSPPPGDQGGETQY
j_gene: TRBJ2-5
v_gene: TRBV12-3/TRBV12-4
abundance: many

CDR3aa: ASSEVTGTSTMGGETQY
j_gene: TRBJ2-5
v_gene: TRBV2
abundance: -